These 23 T cell receptor beta chains were sequenced from one sample in a study of blood T cell repertoires in COVID-19. Profiling relied on immunoSEQ multiplex PCR, and the TCRdb table lists in-frame clones only, not all of them. The data hold 150,000 to 200,000 clones, with 75% to 85% observed a single time. The sample taken for sequencing was PBMCs or T cells enriched from blood (not recorded which). Receptors originate from a man aged 45-60 years who had recovered from COVID-19.

The J gene is TRBJ1-6, the V gene TRBV10-3; D is unclear. The CDR3 has 15 amino acids. With 11 bases removed from V and 5 bases from J, the gap between germline ends came to 19 bases. Germline V gene data show CDR1 as ENHRY and CDR2 as SYGVKD. CDR3 in DNA: TGTGCCGGCTCGCGGGGTGGTGAGAATAATTCACCCCTCCACTTT. The encoded protein is CAGSRGGENNSPLHF.

The gene calls are TRBV18 and TRBJ1-1; 7 nucleotides match TRBD1. J lost 7 bases, V lost 5 bases, and 13 bases had no gene match. Germline V CDR1 and CDR2: KGHSH, LQKENI. The CDR3 sequence is 15 residues long. CDR3 protein: CASSRDSLKRLEAFF. The DNA of the CDR3 is TGTGCCAGCTCAAGGGACAGTCTCAAGAGGCTTGAAGCTTTCTTT.

The chain uses TRBV9 and TRBJ1-1, with 10 bases identical to TRBD1. The CDR3 sequence is 12 residues long. CDR1 is SGDLS and CDR2 is YYNGEE in the germline V gene. V lost 7 bases and J lost 3; bases outside the gene matches: 0. CDR3 residues: CASGTGDTEAFF. The DNA for the CDR3 is TGTGCCAGCGGGACAGGGGACACTGAAGCTTTCTTT.

V is TRBV11-2 and J is TRBJ1-6; no definite D call. CDR3 length: 14 residues. The V end was cut by 1 base, the J end by 6 bases, with 7 bases between. Germline values: CDR1 SGHAT, CDR2 FQNNGV. DNA of the CDR3: TGTGCCAGCAGCTTAGGAGGGTTTAATTCACCCCTCCACTTT. It codes for CASSLGGFNSPLHF.

DNA for the CDR3: TGTGCCAGCTCACCGACAGTCGGCAATCAGCCCCAGCATTTT. Residues: CASSPTVGNQPQHF. V usage is TRBV18 and J usage is TRBJ1-5, with a possible D match to TRBD1 (5 bases). The V and J ends lost 3 bases and 2 bases respectively, with 8 bases between them. The CDR3 loop spans 14 amino acids. Germline-derived CDR1 and CDR2 are KGHSH and LQKENI.

The V call is TRBV9, the J call TRBJ1-6; D not certain. Looked up from germline, CDR1 is SGDLS and CDR2 is YYNGEE. V lost 6 bases and J lost 1, with 8 bases in between. This CDR3 comprises 14 residues. The CDR3 DNA is TGTGCCAGCACCCGGGGATCCTATAATTCACCCCTCCACTTT. Encoded protein: CASTRGSYNSPLHF.

This clone was seen only once. The chain couples TRBV6-5 to TRBJ2-2, with D perhaps matching TRBD1 (6 bases). Germline loops: CDR1 MNHEY, CDR2 SVGAGI. Trimming took off 0 bases at V and 4 bases at J, with 12 bases between the two ends. The CDR3 has 16 amino acids. CDR3 DNA sequence: TGTGCCAGCAGTTACTCAGGGGACACTTCCACCGGGGAGCTGTTTTTT. Translating gives CASSYSGDTSTGELFF.

This rearrangement joins TRBV2 to TRBJ1-1; 9 bases map to TRBD1. Germline loops: CDR1 SNHLY, CDR2 FYNNEI. V lost 10 bases and J lost 8; bases outside the gene matches: 11. The CDR3 extends over 13 amino acids. The CDR3 reads CANTGGGRREAFF. The DNA for the CDR3 is TGTGCCAACACAGGGGGCGGACGGAGGGAAGCTTTCTTT.

This chain connects TRBV5-1 to TRBJ1-4; 7 bases match TRBD1. J was trimmed by 7 bases and V by 4 bases; bases with no gene match: 7. CDR1 is SGHRS and CDR2 is YFSETQ in the germline V gene. The CDR3 loop spans 14 amino acids. CDR3 amino acids: CASSLTGTGEKLFF. CDR3 bases: TGCGCCAGCAGCCTGACAGGGACCGGTGAAAAACTGTTTTTT.

The J gene is TRBJ2-7, the V gene TRBV19; a possible D gene is TRBD2 (5 bases). V was pared by 6 bases and J by 12 bases, with 15 bases between. Per germline, CDR1 LNHDA and CDR2 SQIVND (reference sequence). The CDR3 sequence is 11 residues long. CDR3 region: CASRKEARLYF. In DNA, the CDR3 is TGTGCCAGTAGGAAGGAGGCTAGGCTGTACTTC.

The chain has TRBV6-5 and TRBJ1-4; D might be TRBD1 (5 bases). Germline lookup yields CDR1 MNHEY and CDR2 SVGAGI. The CDR3 runs 14 residues. V lost 6 bases and J 7 bases, leaving 15 bases between the germline ends. The CDR3 loop reads CASSWGSVSEKLFF. The CDR3 bases are TGTGCCAGCAGCTGGGGCTCAGTTAGTGAAAAACTGTTTTTT.

Notes on this clone: A much larger clone lies a single base off, so this may be a read error. This chain's CDR3 is CASSPGQLNTEAFF. CDR3 in DNA: TGTGCCAGCAGTCCGGGACAGTTGAACACTGAAGCTTTCTTT. The chain has TRBV7-9 and TRBJ1-1, with 7 bases fitting TRBD1. Losses at the gene ends were 6 bases for V and 0 bases for J; bases not matched to a gene: 4. CDR3 length: 14 residues. Germline V gives CDR1 SEHNR, CDR2 FQNEAQ (reference sequence). The entire variable domain, with the rest obtained from reference TRBV7-9 and TRBJ1-1, is as follows: DTGVSQNPRHKITKRGQNVTFRCDPISEHNRLYWYRQTLGQGPEFLTYFQNEAQLEKSRLLSDRFSAERPKGSFSTLEIQRTEQGDSAMYLCASSPGQLNTEAFFGQGTRLTVV.

This chain uses TRBV10-2 with TRBJ1-5, with D tentatively TRBD1 (5 bases). The CDR3 is 13 residues long. Germline CDR1 reads WSHSY; CDR2 reads SAAADI. The germline V and J ends were trimmed by 5 bases and 5 bases, with 10 bases remaining between them. The CDR3 bases are TGCGCCAGCAGTTGGGGGGAGGATCAGCCCCAGCATTTT. Translated, it gives CASSWGEDQPQHF.

In this sample, this clone turned up a few times. V and J are TRBV3-1 (or the pseudogene TRBV3-2) and TRBJ1-2; D remains unclear. Looked up from germline, CDR1 is LGHDT and CDR2 is YNNKEL (reference sequence). V was cut by 0 bases and J by 7 bases, with 6 bases left in between. This CDR3 comprises 12 residues. The CDR3 is CASSQDMSGYTF. In DNA, the CDR3 is TGTGCCAGCAGCCAAGATATGAGTGGCTACACCTTC.

This CDR3 is CASRYGTVSNQPQHF. The DNA of the CDR3 is TGTGCCAGCAGATACGGGACAGTAAGCAATCAGCCCCAGCATTTT. This chain connects TRBV28 to TRBJ1-5; 7 nucleotides align to TRBD1. The CDR3 contains 15 residues. With V trimmed by 6 bases and J by 1 base, 6 bases remained unmatched. CDR1 MDHEN and CDR2 SYDVKM come from the germline V gene.

This chain uses TRBV7-9 with TRBJ1-1; 7 bases agree with TRBD1. This CDR3 contains 13 residues. The V gene end was trimmed by 1 base and the J gene end by 8 bases; junction bases not matched to a gene: 4. The germline gives CDR1 SEHNR, CDR2 FQNEAQ (reference sequence). In DNA, the CDR3 is TGTGCCAGCAGCTTAGTACAACAGGGGGAAGCTTTCTTT. It encodes CASSLVQQGEAFF.

The J gene is TRBJ2-1, the V gene TRBV13; 8 nucleotides agree with TRBD1. CDR1 PRHDT and CDR2 FYEKMQ come from the germline V gene (reference sequence). With 5 bases clipped from V and 0 bases from J, the junction kept 3 bases outside the gene matches. This CDR3 comprises 15 residues. The CDR3 here is CASSGGQDSYNEQFF. The CDR3 DNA follows: TGTGCCAGCAGCGGGGGACAGGACTCCTACAATGAGCAGTTCTTC.

The chain's CDR3 is CASAPMNTEAFF. For the CDR3, the DNA is TGTGCTAGTGCACCTATGAACACTGAAGCTTTCTTT. The J gene is TRBJ1-1, the V gene TRBV12-5, with D unresolved. Trimming left V 7 bases short and J 0 bases short, with 6 bases between. Germline loops: CDR1 LGHNT, CDR2 FRNRAP. CDR3 length: 12 residues. Variable domain in full (rest from reference TRBV12-5 and TRBJ1-1): DARVTQTPRHKVTEMGQEVTMRCQPILGHNTVFWYRQTMMQGLELLAYFRNRAPLDDSGMPKDRFSAEMPDATLATLKIQPSEPRDSAVYFCASAPMNTEAFFGQGTRLTVV.

The chain links TRBV14 to TRBJ1-6, with D unresolved. Germline V lookup: CDR1 SGHDN, CDR2 FVKESK. V was clipped by 4 bases and J by 7 bases, with 8 bases between them. This CDR3 spans 13 amino acids. The CDR3 loop reads CASSLTRNSPLHF. The CDR3 nucleotides are TGTGCCAGCAGCCTTACGCGAAATTCACCCCTCCACTTT.

This clone was seen a few times. The gene calls are TRBV6-5 and TRBJ1-1; 9 nucleotides match TRBD1. Germline V gene sequence: CDR1 MNHEY, CDR2 SVGAGI. Losses at the gene ends were 4 bases for V and 3 bases for J; bases not matched to a gene: 6. The CDR3 sequence is 15 residues long. CDR3 bases: TGTGCCAGCAGTTCCAACAGGGGGCGCGACACTGAAGCTTTCTTT. Encoded protein: CASSSNRGRDTEAFF.

The chain carries TRBV7-9 and TRBJ2-7; no clear D gene. Germline-derived CDR1 and CDR2 are SEHNR and FQNEAQ (reference sequence). The CDR3 is 12 amino acids. Trimming stripped 6 bases from V and 1 base from J, with 7 bases between. The CDR3 nucleotides read TGTGCCAGCAGGTACAGTTCCTACGAGCAGTACTTC. The encoded protein is CASRYSSYEQYF. Combining the CDR3 with reference TRBV7-9 and TRBJ2-7 gives the whole variable domain DTGVSQNPRHKITKRGQNVTFRCDPISEHNRLYWYRQTLGQGPEFLTYFQNEAQLEKSRLLSDRFSAERPKGSFSTLEIQRTEQGDSAMYLCASRYSSYEQYFGPGTRLTVT.

The chain uses TRBV6-6 and TRBJ2-7; 9 nucleotides align to TRBD1. The CDR3 is 16 amino acids. J lost 6 bases, V lost 2 bases, and 11 bases had no gene match. Germline loops: CDR1 MNHNY, CDR2 SVGAGI (reference sequence). The CDR3 DNA is TGTGCCAGCAGTTACGATGGGGGACAGGGACTTGTCGAGCAGTACTTC. Amino acids: CASSYDGGQGLVEQYF.

The CDR3 coding sequence is TGCGCCAGCAGCCCCTACTTGGGACAGGGCAATTCACCCCTCCACTTT. Its protein is CASSPYLGQGNSPLHF. The gene calls are TRBV5-1 and TRBJ1-6; 9 bases agree with TRBD1. Germline trimming cut 4 bases from V and 7 bases from J; bases unmatched to any gene: 9. CDR1 SGHRS and CDR2 YFSETQ come from the germline V gene. This CDR3 is built from 16 residues. The whole variable domain, filled in from reference TRBV5-1 and TRBJ1-6, reads KAGVTQTPRYLIKTRGQQVTLSCSPISGHRSVSWYQQTPGQGLQFLFEYFSETQRNKGNFPGRFSGRQFSNSRSEMNVSTLELGDSALYLCASSPYLGQGNSPLHFGNGTRLTVT.